Included here is one TCR beta chain sequence, with context. Its cognate antigen is unknown. A much larger clone is a single base away; this may be a read error. The data were obtained in a study of post-analysis software for immune sequencing data. Overall study results and limits: Controls showed lower frequencies than patients for a few TRBV segments, and TRBV5-6, TRBV5-1 and TRBV20-1 were among these. Samples prepared in the same batch strongly co-clustered by F measure. Among multiple sclerosis patients, normalized Chao1 diversity was significantly below that of controls.

The CDR3 has 16 amino acids. In germline, CDR1 is MGHRA, CDR2 YSYEKL. Sequencing libraries made from TCR beta cDNA carried unique molecular identifiers. A population of about 0.95 to 10 million T cells gave rise to approximately 500,000 cDNA molecules. TCRdb analysed the PCR reads with MiXCR anew, one entry per CDR3 protein. The repertoire includes around 190,000 distinct CDR3 sequences, about 30% of them detected once, and about 3.7% sits in the top ten. The TCR comes from a girl aged 2-17 years with multiple sclerosis. The chain is built from TRBV4-1 and TRBJ2-7, with TRBD1 identical over 9 bases. The sequenced sample was blood. DNA of the CDR3: TGCGCCGGCAGCCAGCGATTCCGGGACAGGGACCACGAGCAGTACTTC. It yields the protein CAGSQRFRDRDHEQYF.